One and the same sample provided the 27 T cell receptor beta chains below, sequenced in a study of CXCR3-negative and CXCR3-positive naive CD8 T cells (dated by TCRdb to about 2019). The study at large found these results: Compared with CXCR3-negative naive cells, CXCR3-positive naive cells had TRB CDR3s with higher hydrophobicity (lower Kidera factor 4), lower energy, and higher strength and volume indices.

For these TCRs, the target antigens are not known. This sample was sequenced with a NextSeq 550. The Human TCR Profiling Kit (MiLaboratory) was used to prepare UMI-labeled 5' RACE TRB cDNA libraries. The reads went through TCRdb reprocessing, and each CDR3 protein sequence gets one entry with no DNA. The sample table records some 140,000 distinct CDR3 sequences. The ten largest make up around 0.41% of the sample. The sample was naive CXCR3+ CD8+ T cells from blood. This specimen's cell subset or site label, interpreted: CD45RO-CCR7+CD27+CD95- naive CD8+ T cells expressing CXCR3 (TNR3+). These receptors were taken from a human donor in good health. Some clones in this sample may be carry-over from other donors' samples.

The chain couples TRBV29-1 to TRBJ2-2; the TCRdb call, TRBD2, lacks DNA for checking. The CDR3 is 15 residues long. In germline, CDR1 is SQVTM, CDR2 ANQGSEA. CDR3: CSALGERKNTGELFF.

The chain is built from TRBV5-5 and TRBJ2-1; TCRdb reports TRBD1, a call that lacks DNA to check it against. Germline CDR1 reads SGHKS; CDR2 reads YYEKEE (reference sequence). This CDR3 region has 16 residues. The CDR3: CASSLLVGQGSLDQFF.

The J gene is TRBJ2-7, the V gene TRBV7-9; TCRdb's D call, TRBD1, is unchecked because there is no DNA. CDR1 is SEHNR, CDR2 FQNEAQ, per germline (reference sequence). The CDR3 runs to 15 residues. Here the CDR3 reads CASSEPGQGAYEQYF.

The chain links TRBV6-1 to TRBJ2-1; TCRdb names TRBD1, which stays unverified in the absence of DNA. The CDR3 covers 11 residues. Germline CDR1 reads MNHNS; CDR2 reads SASEGT. The CDR3 protein is CASRGHLEQFF.

V gene TRBV29-1 combines with J gene TRBJ2-5; TCRdb returns TRBD2, unconfirmable since there is no DNA. The length of the CDR3 is 13 residues. Germline lookup yields CDR1 SQVTM and CDR2 ANQGSEA. CDR3 in amino acids: CSVNLAGKETQYF.

This sequence joins TRBV29-1 and TRBJ2-1. Germline-derived CDR1 and CDR2 are SQVTM and ANQGSEA. This CDR3 spans 13 amino acids. CDR3 sequence: CSVVMTSYNEQFF.

The V gene is TRBV11-2, the J gene TRBJ1-4; the TCRdb D gene call, TRBD1, has no DNA to confirm it. The CDR3 has 12 residues. Germline CDR1 reads SGHAT; CDR2 reads FQNNGV. CDR3 sequence reads: CASSGGDEKLFF.

The chain joins TRBV7-3 to TRBJ1-2. Germline V gene sequence: CDR1 SGHTA, CDR2 FQGTGA. This CDR3 is 13 amino acids long. CDR3 sequence: CASSLTIGYGYTF.

The chain joins TRBV5-1 to TRBJ2-7; with no DNA, the TCRdb D assignment of TRBD1 cannot be verified. The germline V gene has CDR1 SGHRS and CDR2 YFSETQ. This CDR3 comprises 15 residues. The CDR3 sequence: CASSLGVDTTYEQYF.

The rearrangement links TRBV29-1 to TRBJ2-7; with no DNA, the TCRdb D assignment of TRBD1 cannot be verified. This CDR3 is built from 17 residues. The germline gives CDR1 SQVTM, CDR2 ANQGSEA. CDR3 sequence: CSVEASLGGTETYEQYF.

The J gene is TRBJ2-3, the V gene TRBV9; with no DNA, the TCRdb D assignment of TRBD1 cannot be verified. CDR1 is SGDLS, CDR2 YYNGEE, per germline. The CDR3 extends over 16 amino acids. The CDR3 sequence: CASSVQGAPPTDTQYF.

The V call is TRBV7-9, the J call TRBJ2-7. Germline-derived CDR1 and CDR2 are SEHNR and FQNEAQ (reference sequence). The CDR3 is made up of 14 amino acids. CDR3 sequence reads: CASSITEPPYEQYF.

The chain's CDR3 is CASSEELVAGLYEQYF. The chain couples TRBV2 to TRBJ2-7. CDR1 and CDR2 (germline): SNHLY, FYNNEI. This CDR3 is 16 amino acids long.

The chain has TRBV7-9 and TRBJ2-1; the TCRdb call, TRBD1, lacks DNA for checking. The V gene's germline CDR1 is SEHNR and CDR2 FQNEAQ (reference sequence). CDR3 length equals 13 residues. The CDR3 loop is CASSQVEGLEQFF.

The genes are TRBV30 and TRBJ2-7; as DNA is missing, the TRBD1 call by TCRdb cannot be tested. CDR1 is GTSNPN, CDR2 SVGIG, per germline (reference sequence). The CDR3 is 14 residues long. CDR3 protein: CAWERQGPTYEQYF.

The rearrangement links TRBV25-1 to TRBJ1-2; the D call of TRBD1 rests on TCRdb alone, since no DNA is present to check it. The CDR3 has 14 residues. Germline V CDR1 and CDR2: MGHDK, SYGVNS. CDR3: CASSGHVDSYGYTF.

The CDR3 sequence is CASSQSQTLFF. This sequence joins TRBV23-1 and TRBJ1-4. TRBV23-1 is labeled an ORF, and its function is uncertain. This CDR3 is 11 amino acids long.

The chain carries TRBV5-6 and TRBJ2-3; TCRdb picks TRBD2, but there is no DNA to check that call. Germline V gives CDR1 SGHDT, CDR2 YYEEEE. The CDR3 is 17 amino acids. This CDR3 reads CASSPWQRGVITDTQYF. Looking up the rest from reference TRBV5-6 and TRBJ2-3 gives the full variable domain: DAGVTQSPTHLIKTRGQQVTLRCSPKSGHDTVSWYQQALGQGPQFIFQYYEEEERQRGNFPDRFSGHQFPNYSSELNVNALLLGDSALYLCASSPWQRGVITDTQYFGPGTRLTVL.

The V gene is TRBV5-1, the J gene TRBJ2-7; the TCRdb D gene call, TRBD2, has no DNA to confirm it. The CDR3 sequence is 15 residues long. Germline CDR1 reads SGHRS; CDR2 reads YFSETQ. The CDR3 sequence is CASRFTGPRSYEQYF.

This chain links TRBV7-8 with TRBJ2-5; TCRdb's assignment of TRBD2 cannot be checked, as there is no DNA. The CDR3 extends over 15 amino acids. Germline V CDR1 and CDR2: SGHVS, FQNEAQ. This CDR3 is CASSLDVAGEETQYF. Drawing the rest from reference TRBV7-8 and TRBJ2-5, the complete variable domain is GAGVSQSPRYKVAKRGQDVALRCDPISGHVSLFWYQQALGQGPEFLTYFQNEAQLDKSGLPSDRFFAERPEGSVSTLKIQRTQQEDSAVYLCASSLDVAGEETQYFGPGTRLLVL.

The rearrangement links TRBV5-4 to TRBJ2-1; TCRdb's D call of TRBD1 is untestable without DNA. The CDR3 length is 15 residues. Germline lookup yields CDR1 SGHNT and CDR2 YYREEE (reference sequence). CDR3: CATFGGRGSYNEQFF.

The rearrangement links TRBV18 to TRBJ2-7; TCRdb outputs TRBD1, but without DNA this stays unchecked. This CDR3 contains 14 residues. Germline assignment: CDR1 KGHSH and CDR2 LQKENI. CDR3 loop: CASSPTQGAYEQYF.

The V and J genes are TRBV29-1 and TRBJ2-7; TCRdb calls TRBD1, which cannot be checked without DNA. Germline-derived CDR1 and CDR2 are SQVTM and ANQGSEA. The CDR3 loop spans 13 amino acids. CDR3 sequence: CSVRTGNSYEQYF.

The rearrangement uses TRBV4-2 and TRBJ2-7; TCRdb selects TRBD2, and the lack of DNA leaves this call unchecked. The CDR3 extends over 16 amino acids. From germline, CDR1 is LGHNA and CDR2 YNFKEQ. CDR3 region: CASSQAYSSVTYEQYF.

The CDR3 loop reads CASRNSNEQFF. V and J are TRBV7-8 and TRBJ2-1. The V gene's germline CDR1 is SGHVS and CDR2 FQNEAQ. This CDR3 has 11 residues.

J is TRBJ2-1 and V is TRBV3-1. CDR1 and CDR2 from the germline V gene are LGHDT and YNNKEL (reference sequence). This CDR3 contains 13 residues. CDR3 amino acids: CASSQDLGLEQFF.

The V and J genes are TRBV4-2 and TRBJ1-2. The CDR3 has 12 residues. Germline V lookup: CDR1 LGHNA, CDR2 YNFKEQ. CDR3 region: CASSQVERGYTF.